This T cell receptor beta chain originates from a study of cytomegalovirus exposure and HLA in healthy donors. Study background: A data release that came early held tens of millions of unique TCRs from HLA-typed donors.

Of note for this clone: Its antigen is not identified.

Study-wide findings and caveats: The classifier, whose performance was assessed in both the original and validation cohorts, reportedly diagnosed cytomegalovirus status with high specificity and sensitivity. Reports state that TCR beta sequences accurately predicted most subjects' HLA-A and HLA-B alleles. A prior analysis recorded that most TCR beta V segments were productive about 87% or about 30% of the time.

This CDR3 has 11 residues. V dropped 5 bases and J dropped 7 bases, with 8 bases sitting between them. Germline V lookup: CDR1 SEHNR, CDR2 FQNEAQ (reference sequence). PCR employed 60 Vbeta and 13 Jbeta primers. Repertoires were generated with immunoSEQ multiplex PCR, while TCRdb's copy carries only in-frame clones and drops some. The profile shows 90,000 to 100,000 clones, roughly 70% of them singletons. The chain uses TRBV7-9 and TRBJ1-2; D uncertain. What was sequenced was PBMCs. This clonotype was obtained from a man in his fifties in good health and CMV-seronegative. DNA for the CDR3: TGTGCCAGCAGCCCCTTTCCTGGCTACACCTTC. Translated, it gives CASSPFPGYTF.